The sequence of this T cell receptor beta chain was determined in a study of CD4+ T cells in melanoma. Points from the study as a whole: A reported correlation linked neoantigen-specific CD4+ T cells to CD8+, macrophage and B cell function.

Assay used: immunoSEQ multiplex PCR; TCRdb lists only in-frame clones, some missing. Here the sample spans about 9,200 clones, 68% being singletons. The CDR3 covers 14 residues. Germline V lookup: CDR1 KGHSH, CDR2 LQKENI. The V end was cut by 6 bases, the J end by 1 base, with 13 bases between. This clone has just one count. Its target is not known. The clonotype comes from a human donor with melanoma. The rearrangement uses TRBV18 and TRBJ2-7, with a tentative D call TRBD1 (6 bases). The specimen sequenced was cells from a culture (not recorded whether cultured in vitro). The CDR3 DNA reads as TGTGCCAGCTCTACAGGGCTCGTTTCCTACGAGCAGTACTTC. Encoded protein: CASSTGLVSYEQYF.